This T cell receptor beta chain was captured by sequencing in a study of blood T cells in healthy people across ages. CDR3 size: 11 residues. V was shortened by 4 bases and J by 6 bases, with 7 bases between the two germline ends. CDR1 ENHRY and CDR2 SYGVKD come from the germline V gene. Study conclusions and caveats: Strong correlation was found linking TCR beta diversity to naive T cell percentage.

The authors ran a second PCR of roughly 6 to 12 cycles using a sample-barcoded 5' primer and a J-beta primer mix. TCRdb reanalysed the 5' RACE reads using MiXCR and keeps one entry per CDR3 protein. The table has about 780,000 distinct CDR3 sequences, about 46% seen once. Remarks on this clonotype: What it binds is not known.

The source of this sequence is a man older than 75 in good health. This chain joins TRBV10-3 and TRBJ2-7; tentatively, D is TRBD2 (5 bases). The sample was blood. In DNA, the CDR3 is TGTGCCATCAGTGCTGCGGGCGAGCAGTACTTC. Residues: CAISAAGEQYF.